The rows below give T cell receptor beta chains drawn from one sample of a study of shared clonotypes between healthy human individuals. Libraries were prepared by immunoSEQ multiplex PCR; TCRdb keeps only in-frame clonotypes and omits some of them. The sample consists of about 2 million clones, roughly 95% of them appearing once. Material for sequencing was naive CD8+ T cells sorted from blood. These receptors originate from a man aged 18 to 30 in good health. CDR3s include the opening cysteine and the closing phenylalanine or tryptophan. Fields, in order: clone size, J gene, D gene, V gene, CDR3 DNA, CDR3 protein. D genes are given only for firm matches. The size entry is marked missing in some rows and otherwise reads once, few, many or a size class.

>NA|TRBJ2-7|TRBD1|TRBV4-1
TGCGCCAGCAGCTTGTGGACAGGGGGAAACGAGCAGTACTTC
CASSLWTGGNEQYF
>NA|TRBJ1-1|NA|TRBV9
TGTGCCAGCAGCCCCGGGAGGAACACTGAAGCTTTCTTT
CASSPGRNTEAFF
>NA|TRBJ2-1|TRBD2|TRBV6-5
TGTGCCAGCAGTTCCCCCTCTAGCGGACTATACAATGAGCAGTTCTTC
CASSSPSSGLYNEQFF
>NA|TRBJ2-1|TRBD1|TRBV25-1
TGTGCCAGCAGTGAATACCCGGACACAGGGGATGAGCAGTTCTTC
CASSEYPDTGDEQFF
>once|TRBJ1-3|NA|TRBV7-2
TGTGCCAGCAGCCCTATCGTCGGAAACACCATATATTTT
CASSPIVGNTIYF
>NA|TRBJ2-3|NA|TRBV10-1
TGCGCCAGCAGTGATGGGGGAAGCACAGATACGCAGTATTTT
CASSDGGSTDTQYF
>NA|TRBJ2-3|NA|TRBV2
TGTGCCAGCAGTGATCCCGCGAGCACAGATACGCAGTATTTT
CASSDPASTDTQYF
>NA|TRBJ2-1|NA|TRBV30
TGTGCCTGGACCCCGATGGGGGCGCAGGGCAATGAGCAGTTCTTC
CAWTPMGAQGNEQFF
>NA|TRBJ2-1|TRBD1|TRBV4-1
TGCGCCAGCAGCCAAGATCCGGGACAGCGATACAATGAGCAGTTCTTC
CASSQDPGQRYNEQFF
>once|TRBJ2-5|TRBD1|TRBV4-1
TGCGCCAGCAGCCATCCACCCGGGACAGGGGATTTTGAGACCCAGTACTTC
CASSHPPGTGDFETQYF
>NA|TRBJ2-7|TRBD1|TRBV27
TGTGCCAGCAGTCGGGACAGTTACGAGCAGTACTTC
CASSRDSYEQYF
>NA|TRBJ2-7|NA|TRBV11-2
TGTGCCAGCAACATCTATGGCCCTTCCTACGAGCAGTACTTC
CASNIYGPSYEQYF
>NA|TRBJ2-3|NA|TRBV7-9
TGTGCCAGCAGCTGGATAGAGGATTCGACAGATACGCAGTATTTT
CASSWIEDSTDTQYF
>NA|TRBJ2-5|TRBD1|TRBV27
TGTGCCAGCAGTCCAATACAGGGGTCAGCAGAGACCCAGTACTTC
CASSPIQGSAETQYF
>NA|TRBJ1-1|NA|TRBV27
TGTGCCAGCAGGGGATTAGTCTCTGAAGCTTTCTTT
CASRGLVSEAFF
>NA|TRBJ1-1|NA|TRBV18
TGTGCCAGCTCACCACCGCGAGACACGAATGAAGCTTTCTTT
CASSPPRDTNEAFF
>few|TRBJ1-2|NA|TRBV5-1
TGCGCCAGCAGCTTGGCCGGGGCAGCCTATGGCTACACCTTC
CASSLAGAAYGYTF
>NA|TRBJ2-6|NA|TRBV11-3
TGTGCCAGCAGCGGCGGGCCTGGGGCCAACGTCCTGACTTTC
CASSGGPGANVLTF
>NA|TRBJ1-1|NA|TRBV6-6
TGTGCCAGTCAGTCAGGGGCCAGGAACACTGAAGCTTTCTTT
CASQSGARNTEAFF
>NA|TRBJ1-5|NA|TRBV7-3
TGTGCCAGCAGCCTCGGGGTCGGAAGCAATCAGCCCCAGCATTTT
CASSLGVGSNQPQHF
>once|TRBJ2-1|NA|TRBV30
TGTGCCTTTACCCCCACCAGCTACAATGAGCAGTTCTTC
CAFTPTSYNEQFF
>NA|TRBJ2-3|TRBD2|TRBV10-3
TGTGCCATCAGTGATGGCGGGGGGGAGACAGATACGCAGTATTTT
CAISDGGGETDTQYF
>NA|TRBJ1-4|NA|TRBV14
TGTGCCAGCAGCAACCGGGACTCTCACGGAACTAATGAAAAACTGTTTTTT
CASSNRDSHGTNEKLFF
>NA|TRBJ2-5|TRBD1|TRBV4-1
TGCGCCAGCAGCCACGGGACAGGGGAAGAGACCCAGTACTTC
CASSHGTGEETQYF
>once|TRBJ1-3|NA|TRBV11-2
TGTGCCAGCAGCTTAGTCGGGCTGGGAAGTTTTGGAAACACCATATATTTT
CASSLVGLGSFGNTIYF
>once|TRBJ2-7|NA|TRBV4-1
TGCGCCAGCAGCCAGGGACGATCCTACGAGCAGTACTTC
CASSQGRSYEQYF
>NA|TRBJ2-7|NA|TRBV4-1
TGCGCCAGCGGGAGGTCGACCTCCTACGAGCAGTACTTC
CASGRSTSYEQYF
>NA|TRBJ2-1|NA|TRBV6-5
TGTGCCAGCAGTTCAGCTAACAATGAGCAGTTCTTC
CASSSANNEQFF